Sequencing of this T cell receptor beta chain was carried out in a study of PD-1 blockade in classical Hodgkin lymphoma. Findings and limits, study-wide: Only CD4+ TCR diversity, not CD8+, had risen significantly by C4D1. It was among complete responders that baseline diversity resembled that of newly diagnosed patients. Relative to healthy donors, newly diagnosed patients reportedly had lower baseline TCR diversity, which was reported as lower still in relapsed/refractory patients.

Looked up from germline, CDR1 is DFQATT and CDR2 is SNEGSKA (reference sequence). The CDR3 runs 11 residues. Trimming took off 6 bases at V and 9 bases at J, with 12 bases between the two ends. Measured with immunoSEQ multiplex PCR; TCRdb has only the in-frame clones, and not every one. This sample has under 70,000 clones, with about 70% found just once. Turning to this clone: Its specificity is unknown.

Exposure to brentuximab vedotin varied, and each patient had relapsed following autologous stem cell transplantation. Each best response was a complete response, a partial response or progressive disease. The chain joins TRBV20-1 to TRBJ2-1; no clear D gene. This TCR came from a human donor with classical Hodgkin lymphoma. Here the sequenced sample was peripheral blood mononuclear cells (PBMCs), taken before the second cycle of nivolumab. CDR3 residues: CSAPDPPEQFF. Here the CDR3 DNA reads TGCAGTGCGCCGGACCCGCCTGAGCAGTTCTTC.